This passage covers 32 T cell receptor beta chains from one sample sequenced in a study of blood T cell repertoires in COVID-19 (dated by TCRdb to about 2020). Library creation used the immunoSEQ multiplex PCR assay. Entries here come from immuneACCESS through TCRdb and include only in-frame sequences with V and J called. Some clones fail to appear in such tables; in the studies checked, an unresolved V gene covers under half of the shortfall, and the cause of the remainder is unknown. This sample holds about 250,000 clones; approximately 85% were observed only once. The ten largest account for approximately 5% of the sample. Material for sequencing was peripheral blood. These receptors were taken from a man in his forties or fifties with COVID-19, enrolled during active disease.

The V call is TRBV28, the J call TRBJ2-3; tentatively, D is TRBD2 (5 bases). With 7 bases removed from V and 5 bases from J, the gap between germline ends came to 13 bases. The CDR3 contains 13 residues. From germline, CDR1 is MDHEN and CDR2 SYDVKM. This chain's CDR3 is CASTPGMVDTQYF. Written as DNA, the CDR3 is TGTGCCAGCACCCCCGGGATGGTAGATACGCAGTATTTT.

The chain employs TRBV11-1 and TRBJ2-2, with a tentative D call TRBD1 (6 bases). In germline, CDR1 is SGHAT, CDR2 FQDESV (reference sequence). The CDR3 is made up of 16 amino acids. V dropped 5 bases and J dropped 6 bases, with 19 bases sitting between them. CDR3 DNA: TGTGCCAGCAGCCCCTACAGGGAAGGATGGTCCGGGGAGCTGTTTTTT. It specifies CASSPYREGWSGELFF.

The rearrangement joins TRBV30 to TRBJ2-7, with 9 bases fitting TRBD1. The CDR3 covers 14 residues. CDR1 and CDR2 from the germline V gene are GTSNPN and SVGIG (reference sequence). Trimming cost V 5 bases and J 0 bases; bases outside gene matches: 5. CDR3 loop: CAWRTGVGSYEQYF. In nucleotides, the CDR3 is TGTGCCTGGCGGACAGGGGTCGGCTCCTACGAGCAGTACTTC.

This rearrangement joins TRBV5-4 to TRBJ2-3; the D gene is possibly TRBD1 (5 bases). Germline loops: CDR1 SGHNT, CDR2 YYREEE (reference sequence). V was pared by 4 bases and J by 6 bases, with 15 bases between. The CDR3 is 14 amino acids. CDR3 sequence reads: CASSLDTAADTQYF. The CDR3 DNA is TGTGCCAGCAGCCTGGACACGGCGGCGGATACGCAGTATTTT. Full variable domain (missing parts from reference TRBV5-4 and TRBJ2-3): ETGVTQSPTHLIKTRGQQVTLRCSSQSGHNTVSWYQQALGQGPQFIFQYYREEENGRGNFPPRFSGLQFPNYSSELNVNALELDDSALYLCASSLDTAADTQYFGPGTRLTVL.

The chain uses TRBV4-2 and TRBJ1-2; 7 bases agree with TRBD1. This CDR3 has 14 residues. CDR1 is LGHNA, CDR2 YNFKEQ, per germline. V shed 1 base, J shed 6 bases, and the junction held 5 bases outside the gene matches. CDR3 in amino acids: CASSQATGSDGYTF. In DNA form, the CDR3 reads TGTGCCAGCAGCCAAGCGACAGGGAGTGATGGCTACACCTTC.

This CDR3 reads CASSFGRRGTEAFF. DNA for the CDR3: TGTGCCAGCAGCTTCGGTCGAAGGGGGACTGAAGCTTTCTTT. The chain links TRBV7-2 to TRBJ1-1; the D gene is possibly TRBD1 (6 bases). With 3 bases removed from V and 5 bases from J, the gap between germline ends came to 13 bases. Looked up from germline, CDR1 is SGHTA and CDR2 is FQGNSA. This CDR3 region has 14 residues.

V usage is TRBV11-2 and J usage is TRBJ1-4; perhaps TRBD1 as D (6 bases). The CDR3 covers 15 residues. V dropped 5 bases and J dropped 10 bases, with 20 bases sitting between them. Germline V lookup: CDR1 SGHAT, CDR2 FQNNGV. The CDR3 loop is CASSPRTEGAGKLFF. CDR3 sequence (DNA): TGTGCCAGCAGCCCCCGGACAGAAGGGGCAGGAAAACTGTTTTTT.

There are a few counts of this clone. Mismatch with germline at one junction end may stem from a read error. V and J are TRBV19 and TRBJ2-7, with 8 bases matching TRBD1. This CDR3 has 15 amino acids. Germline V lookup: CDR1 LNHDA, CDR2 SQIVND (reference sequence). The CDR3 reads CASSIPGQGSSEQYF. The CDR3 DNA is TGTGCCAGTAGTATACCCGGACAGGGTTCCTCCGAGCAGTACTTC.

V usage is TRBV9 and J usage is TRBJ1-2; D is unclear. The CDR3 consists of 13 residues. The V end lost 4 bases, the J end lost 1 base, and 8 bases lay between the germline ends. Germline-derived CDR1 and CDR2 are SGDLS and YYNGEE. In DNA, the CDR3 is TGTGCCAGCAGCAGGGCGGGTAACTATGGCTACACCTTC. Residues: CASSRAGNYGYTF.

CDR3 in DNA: TGCGCCAGCAGCCAATGGGGACAGGGCCAAGAGACCCAGTACTTC. It codes for CASSQWGQGQETQYF. V usage is TRBV4-3 and J usage is TRBJ2-5; TRBD1 aligns across 9 bases. Germline trimming cut 2 bases from V and 1 base from J; bases unmatched to any gene: 2. This CDR3 comprises 15 residues. Germline V CDR1 and CDR2: LGHNA, YSLEER.

The V gene is TRBV19, the J gene TRBJ2-7; D gene uncertain. Germline-derived CDR1 and CDR2 are LNHDA and SQIVND (reference sequence). Trimming took 4 bases from V and 2 from J, leaving 9 bases between them. The CDR3 extends over 13 amino acids. This chain's CDR3 is CASSTRVTYEQYF. The DNA for the CDR3 is TGTGCCAGTAGTACTCGGGTTACCTACGAGCAGTACTTC.

The chain recombines TRBV7-3 with TRBJ1-2, with D maybe TRBD1 (5 bases). Germline CDR1 SGHTA, CDR2 FQGTGA. Trimming stripped 1 base from V and 4 bases from J, with 22 bases between. This CDR3 spans 18 amino acids. The CDR3 DNA reads as TGTGCCAGCAGCTTAATGAGTCATAAAGGGAAAAGGGGCTATGGCTACACCTTC. This encodes CASSLMSHKGKRGYGYTF.

V and J are TRBV2 and TRBJ1-2; 10 nucleotides agree with TRBD1. The J segment lost 5 bases and the V segment lost 1 base, leaving 4 bases of the junction unmatched. The CDR3 extends over 15 amino acids. Germline values: CDR1 SNHLY, CDR2 FYNNEI. CDR3 bases: TGTGCCAGCAGTGAAGGGGGACAGGGGAGTTATGGCTACACCTTC. Translating it yields CASSEGGQGSYGYTF.

V usage is TRBV25-1 and J usage is TRBJ1-2; D is possibly TRBD1 (5 bases). This CDR3 contains 12 residues. The V end was cut by 4 bases, the J end by 9 bases, with 12 bases between. Per germline, CDR1 MGHDK and CDR2 SYGVNS. In nucleotides, the CDR3 is TGTGCCAGCAGTGCGACCAGGGATAGCTACACCTTC. Translation gives CASSATRDSYTF.

The V and J genes are TRBV30 and TRBJ1-4; 9 bases fit TRBD1. The CDR3 covers 15 residues. Looked up from germline, CDR1 is GTSNPN and CDR2 is SVGIG (reference sequence). The ends lost 4 bases at V and 6 bases at J; junction bases unmatched: 9. CDR3 loop: CAWTVPGQGDEKLFF. The CDR3, as DNA: TGTGCCTGGACCGTCCCGGGACAGGGAGATGAAAAACTGTTTTTT.

The chain couples TRBV18 to TRBJ2-1; 8 nucleotides match TRBD1. Trimming removed 6 bases from V and 5 bases from J; junction bases left unmatched: 9. Germline-derived CDR1 and CDR2 are KGHSH and LQKENI. The CDR3 extends over 15 amino acids. The CDR3 is CASSSLTGEHNEQFF. The DNA for the CDR3 is TGTGCCAGCTCGAGTTTGACAGGGGAACACAATGAGCAGTTCTTC.

The rearrangement uses TRBV24-1 and TRBJ2-1, with 12 bases identical to TRBD1. CDR1 KGHDR and CDR2 SFDVKD come from the germline V gene. This CDR3 is 16 amino acids long. The ends lost 4 bases at V and 8 bases at J; junction bases unmatched: 8. The CDR3 sequence: CATSDPGQGAYYEQFF. In nucleotides, the CDR3 is TGTGCCACCAGTGACCCGGGACAGGGGGCATATTATGAGCAGTTCTTC.

The chain employs TRBV15 and TRBJ1-6; D is possibly TRBD1 (5 bases). Per germline, CDR1 LNHNV and CDR2 YYDKDF (reference sequence). The CDR3 is 14 residues long. Trimming pared 7 bases from V and 11 bases from J, leaving 18 bases between. The CDR3 region is CATKRGNLGTPLHF. CDR3 sequence (DNA): TGTGCCACCAAAAGGGGAAACCTTGGGACACCCCTCCACTTT.

The chain has TRBV7-3 and TRBJ1-2; 11 nucleotides match TRBD1. Germline values: CDR1 SGHTA, CDR2 FQGTGA. V lost 1 base, J lost 6 bases, and 16 bases stayed unmatched. The CDR3 spans 19 residues. In DNA form, the CDR3 reads TGTGCCAGCAGCTTAAAGGGGGACAGGGGGTTTAAAGATCAGGATGGCTACACCTTC. Its protein is CASSLKGDRGFKDQDGYTF.

This chain connects TRBV12-3 or TRBV12-4 to TRBJ1-5; the D is unclear. The CDR3 covers 11 residues. With 3 bases removed from V and 11 bases from J, the gap between germline ends came to 8 bases. The CDR3 protein is CASSFGVAQHF. The CDR3 region has the DNA TGTGCCAGCAGTTTCGGTGTAGCCCAGCATTTT.

V and J are TRBV6-2 or TRBV6-3 and TRBJ2-2; 8 positions match TRBD1. The CDR3 sequence is 18 residues long. J lost 5 bases, V lost 5 bases, and 16 bases had no gene match. CDR1 MNHEY and CDR2 SVGEGT come from the germline V gene. CDR3 bases: TGTGCCAGCAGTCCCTGGGGCCAGGGGGCCCTTGTTACCGGGGAGCTGTTTTTT. This encodes CASSPWGQGALVTGELFF.

The rearrangement uses TRBV7-9 and TRBJ2-2; possibly TRBD2 for D (6 bases). The V end lost 5 bases, the J end lost 7 bases, and 17 bases lay between the germline ends. The CDR3 is 15 residues long. Germline V gene sequence: CDR1 SEHNR, CDR2 FQNEAQ (reference sequence). For the CDR3, the DNA is TGTGCCAGCAGCCCCCGGGGGAGCATAGTCGGGGAGCTGTTTTTT. This encodes CASSPRGSIVGELFF.

This chain connects TRBV5-4 to TRBJ2-3; 8 bases line up with TRBD1. Germline V gives CDR1 SGHNT, CDR2 YYREEE (reference sequence). The trim removed 5 bases at V and 7 bases at J, leaving 6 bases unmatched. The CDR3 is 13 amino acids. CDR3 loop: CASRGQGSYTQYF. CDR3 coding DNA: TGTGCCAGCAGAGGACAGGGATCTTATACGCAGTATTTT.

This chain connects TRBV5-1 to TRBJ1-6, with 10 nucleotides matching TRBD1. CDR1 is SGHRS and CDR2 is YFSETQ in the germline V gene. The V segment lost 5 bases and the J segment 9 bases; nucleotides outside the gene matches: 5. The CDR3 has 14 amino acids. The CDR3 DNA sequence: TGCGCCAGCAGACCGGGACAGGGGACTTCACCCCTCCACTTT. Translated, it gives CASRPGQGTSPLHF. Full variable domain (rest looked up from reference TRBV5-1 and TRBJ1-6): KAGVTQTPRYLIKTRGQQVTLSCSPISGHRSVSWYQQTPGQGLQFLFEYFSETQRNKGNFPGRFSGRQFSNSRSEMNVSTLELGDSALYLCASRPGQGTSPLHFGNGTRLTVT.

This clone was seen just once. V usage is TRBV28 and J usage is TRBJ2-7; maybe TRBD2 (5 bases). The CDR3 contains 15 residues. V was trimmed by 4 bases and J by 1 base, leaving 14 bases between them. In germline, CDR1 is MDHEN, CDR2 SYDVKM. The CDR3 DNA is TGTGCCAGCAGTTGGGCCCGTCGAGGGTCCTACGAGCAGTACTTC. Its protein product is CASSWARRGSYEQYF.

This clone was counted a single time. This chain connects TRBV11-2 to TRBJ2-2, with 7 positions matching TRBD1. Trimming took 6 bases from V and 3 from J; bases not matched to a gene: 10. This CDR3 region has 16 residues. Germline-derived CDR1 and CDR2 are SGHAT and FQNNGV. Here the CDR3 DNA reads TGTGCCAGCAGTCTTACAGGGGCCGCGGACACCGGGGAGCTGTTTTTT. Protein: CASSLTGAADTGELFF.

The chain carries TRBV7-3 and TRBJ2-5; 7 nucleotides match TRBD2. The CDR3 extends over 14 amino acids. Germline CDR1 is SGHTA and CDR2 is FQGTGA. The V segment lost 6 bases and the J segment 0 bases; nucleotides outside the gene matches: 4. CDR3 in DNA: TGTGCCAGCAGGCTAACTAGCGACCAAGAGACCCAGTACTTC. Translating gives CASRLTSDQETQYF.

The chain employs TRBV29-1 and TRBJ1-5, with 10 positions matching TRBD1. V dropped 5 bases and J dropped 2; count of bases not matched to a gene: 6. There are 15 residues in the CDR3. Germline CDR1 reads SQVTM; CDR2 reads ANQGSEA. The CDR3 loop is CSVRTGGTGNQPQHF. CDR3 nucleotides: TGCAGCGTTCGGACAGGGGGAACGGGCAATCAGCCCCAGCATTTT.

The chain uses TRBV18 and TRBJ2-7, with 11 positions matching TRBD1. This CDR3 region has 15 residues. The junction had 4 bases not matched to a gene; V was cut back by 3 bases and J by 3 bases. The germline V gene has CDR1 KGHSH and CDR2 LQKENI. This chain's CDR3 is CASSPGQGVYYEQYF. CDR3 DNA: TGTGCCAGCTCACCGGGACAGGGGGTTTACTACGAGCAGTACTTC.

The chain links TRBV5-8 to TRBJ2-5; 7 nucleotides line up with TRBD1. V was pared by 6 bases and J by 4 bases, with 6 bases of the junction left unmatched. This CDR3 region has 13 residues. Germline lookup yields CDR1 SGHTS and CDR2 YDEGEE. The CDR3, as DNA: TGTGCCAGCAACACAGGGGAGAGAGAGACCCAGTACTTC. It encodes CASNTGERETQYF.

CDR3 coding DNA: TGCGCCAGCAGCCAAGAGAGGGGGGAAGCTTTCTTT. This sequence encodes CASSQERGEAFF. V and J are TRBV4-3 and TRBJ1-1, with D perhaps matching TRBD1 (6 bases). CDR1 and CDR2 (germline): LGHNA, YSLEER. There are 12 residues in the CDR3. Trimming took 0 bases from V and 8 from J, leaving 7 bases between them.

This chain uses TRBV5-1 with TRBJ2-1; TRBD2 aligns across 7 bases. Germline-derived CDR1 and CDR2 are SGHRS and YFSETQ. V trimming: 2 bases; J trimming: 0 bases; junction bases outside the gene matches: 5. CDR3 length equals 16 residues. The CDR3 DNA is TGCGCCAGCAGCTTACAAGCGGGGAGCTCCTACAATGAGCAGTTCTTC. Amino acids: CASSLQAGSSYNEQFF.